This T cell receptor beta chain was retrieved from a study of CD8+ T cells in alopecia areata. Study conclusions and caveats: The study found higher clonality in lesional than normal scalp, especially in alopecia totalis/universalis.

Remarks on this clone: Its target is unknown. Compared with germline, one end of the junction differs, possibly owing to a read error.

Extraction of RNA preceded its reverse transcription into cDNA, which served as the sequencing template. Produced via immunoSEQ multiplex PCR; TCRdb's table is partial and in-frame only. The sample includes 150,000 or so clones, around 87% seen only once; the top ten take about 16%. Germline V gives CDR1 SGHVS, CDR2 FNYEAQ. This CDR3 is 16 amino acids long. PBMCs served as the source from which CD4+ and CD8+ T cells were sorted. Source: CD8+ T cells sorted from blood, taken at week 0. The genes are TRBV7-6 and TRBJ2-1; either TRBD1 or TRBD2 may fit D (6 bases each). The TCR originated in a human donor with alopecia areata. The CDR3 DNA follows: TGTGCCAGCAGTTTAGTTAGGGGGGACATTTACAATGAGCAGTTCTTC. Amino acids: CASSLVRGDIYNEQFF. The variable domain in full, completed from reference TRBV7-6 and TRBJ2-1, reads GAGVSQSPRYKVTKRGQDVALRCDPISGHVSLYWYRQALGQGPEFLTYFNYEAQQDKSGLPNDRFSAERPEGSISTLTIQRTEQRDSAMYRCASSLVRGDIYNEQFFGPGTRLTVL.